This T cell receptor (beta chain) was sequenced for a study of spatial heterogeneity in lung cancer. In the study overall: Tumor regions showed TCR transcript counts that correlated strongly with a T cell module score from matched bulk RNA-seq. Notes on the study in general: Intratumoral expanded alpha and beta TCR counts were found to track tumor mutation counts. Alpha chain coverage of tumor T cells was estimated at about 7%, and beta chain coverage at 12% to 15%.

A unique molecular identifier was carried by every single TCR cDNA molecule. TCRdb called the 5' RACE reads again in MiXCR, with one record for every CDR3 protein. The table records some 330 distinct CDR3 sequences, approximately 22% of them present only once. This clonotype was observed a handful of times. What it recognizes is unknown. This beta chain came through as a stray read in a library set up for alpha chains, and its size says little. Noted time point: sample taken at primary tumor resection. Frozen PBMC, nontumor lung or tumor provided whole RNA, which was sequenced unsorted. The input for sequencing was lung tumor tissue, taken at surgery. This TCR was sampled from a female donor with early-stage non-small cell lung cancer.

CDR3 sequence reads: CAAAWDTAYEQYF. CDR3 nucleotides: TGTGCCGCCGCGTGGGACACCGCCTACGAGCAGTACTTC. The chain is built from TRBV10-3 and TRBJ2-7, with a tentative D call TRBD1 (6 bases). The CDR3 is made up of 13 amino acids. The germline V gene has CDR1 ENHRY and CDR2 SYGVKD. V shed 11 bases and J shed 2 bases, with 16 bases lying between them.